This is a list of T cell receptor beta chains from one sample in a study of Ad26.COV2.S vaccination and SARS-CoV-2 variants. Here immunoSEQ multiplex PCR was the method, and the copy in TCRdb shows in-frame clones only, minus some. The repertoire holds about 350,000 clones, with about 88% as singletons. Sequenced here: peripheral blood, sampled in a trial of Ad26.COV2.S vaccine versus placebo. The receptors stem from a person between 18 and 60 years old who received the Ad26.COV2.S COVID-19 vaccine or a placebo. CDR3s include the opening cysteine and the closing phenylalanine or tryptophan. D genes are given only for firm matches. Only part of the rows carry a size: once, few, many, or a class if the clone is expanded.

NA,TRBJ2-2,TRBV7-8,NA,CASSPQRGARTGELFF,TGTGCCAGCAGCCCCCAGAGGGGGGCGCGGACCGGGGAGCTGTTTTTT
NA,TRBJ2-5,TRBV30,NA,CAVGQETQYF,TGTGCCGTGGGGCAAGAGACCCAGTACTTC
NA,TRBJ1-5,TRBV20-1,NA,CSASGTAAYSNQPQHF,TGCAGTGCTAGTGGTACGGCAGCTTATAGCAATCAGCCCCAGCATTTT
NA,TRBJ1-5,TRBV5-4,NA,CASSPEGVNQPQHF,TGTGCCAGCAGCCCGGAGGGGGTCAATCAGCCCCAGCATTTT
NA,TRBJ1-5,TRBV7-9,NA,CASSPGGDSGSNQPQHF,TGTGCCAGCAGCCCCGGAGGGGATTCGGGGAGCAATCAGCCCCAGCATTTT
NA,TRBJ2-7,TRBV28,NA,CASSLGVLLHEQYF,TGTGCCAGCAGTTTGGGTGTGCTTCTACACGAGCAGTACTTC
NA,TRBJ2-2,TRBV7-2,NA,CASSLDGRLANTGELFF,TGTGCCAGCAGCTTAGATGGGAGACTAGCGAACACCGGGGAGCTGTTTTTT
NA,TRBJ1-5,TRBV11-2,NA,CASSADSYNQPQHF,TGTGCCAGCAGCGCCGACAGTTACAATCAGCCCCAGCATTTT
NA,TRBJ1-2,TRBV29-1,NA,CSVDHYSGDKDGYTF,TGCAGCGTTGACCACTATTCAGGGGATAAAGATGGCTACACCTTC
NA,TRBJ2-3,TRBV5-1,NA,CASSAQGRGTDTQYF,TGCGCCAGCAGCGCCCAGGGTAGGGGCACAGATACGCAGTATTTT
NA,TRBJ2-7,TRBV7-2,NA,CASSLGGSYHEQYF,TGTGCCAGCAGCTTAGGGGGGAGTTACCACGAGCAGTACTTC
NA,TRBJ1-5,TRBV6-2/TRBV6-3,few,CASSYRDQPQHF,TGTGCCAGCAGTTACAGGGACCAGCCCCAGCATTTT
TRBD1,TRBJ2-3,TRBV11-2,NA,CASSLKGGQGPDTQYF,TGTGCCAGCAGCTTAAAGGGGGGACAGGGCCCAGATACGCAGTATTTT
NA,TRBJ1-1,TRBV29-1,NA,CSVEGRLNTEAFF,TGCAGCGTTGAGGGCAGATTGAACACTGAAGCTTTCTTT
NA,TRBJ1-1,TRBV5-4,once,CASTGGGQNTEAFF,TGTGCCAGCACCGGGGGGGGCCAGAACACTGAAGCTTTCTTT
NA,TRBJ2-7,TRBV6-2/TRBV6-3,NA,CASSYWVQGGDEQYF,TGTGCCAGCAGTTACTGGGTGCAGGGGGGAGACGAGCAGTACTTC
TRBD1,TRBJ2-5,TRBV27,NA,CASSRGQTQETQYF,TGTGCCAGCAGCCGGGGACAGACACAAGAGACCCAGTACTTC
NA,TRBJ2-7,TRBV18,NA,CASSPMTYEQYF,TGTGCCAGCTCACCTATGACCTACGAGCAGTACTTC
NA,TRBJ1-5,TRBV2,NA,CASSAGEDQPQHF,TGTGCCAGCAGTGCGGGGGAAGACCAGCCCCAGCATTTT
NA,TRBJ1-2,TRBV12-5,NA,CASARDLNYGYTF,TGTGCTAGTGCTCGGGACCTTAACTATGGCTACACCTTC
TRBD1,TRBJ2-7,TRBV7-8,NA,CASSLNPGQYSYEQYF,TGTGCCAGCAGCTTGAACCCGGGACAGTACTCCTACGAGCAGTACTTC
TRBD1,TRBJ1-1,TRBV5-1,few,CASSTGTASEAFF,TGCGCCAGCAGCACCGGGACAGCTTCTGAAGCTTTCTTT
TRBD1,TRBJ2-7,TRBV4-1,NA,CASSFILGQGYEQYF,TGCGCCAGCAGCTTTATTTTAGGACAGGGCTACGAGCAGTACTTC
NA,TRBJ2-3,TRBV7-9,NA,CASSSVGSTDTQYF,TGTGCCAGCAGCTCCGTGGGCAGCACAGATACGCAGTATTTT
NA,TRBJ1-4,TRBV6-5,NA,CASSYWASATNEKLFF,TGTGCCAGCAGTTACTGGGCCTCTGCAACTAATGAAAAACTGTTTTTT
NA,TRBJ1-4,TRBV11-2,NA,CASSLGFSGATNEKLFF,TGTGCCAGCAGCTTAGGGTTCAGCGGAGCAACTAATGAAAAACTGTTTTTT
NA,TRBJ2-1,TRBV7-2,NA,CASSFGGSSYNEQFF,TGTGCCAGCAGCTTCGGCGGTAGCTCCTACAATGAGCAGTTCTTC
NA,TRBJ2-3,TRBV29-1,NA,CSVPFTDTQYF,TGCAGCGTTCCCTTCACAGATACGCAGTATTTT
TRBD2,TRBJ2-1,TRBV10-3,NA,CAITAGESYNEQFF,TGTGCCATCACGGCGGGGGAATCCTACAATGAGCAGTTCTTC
NA,TRBJ1-1,TRBV18,NA,CASSPTDVNTEAFF,TGTGCCAGCTCACCAACGGACGTAAACACTGAAGCTTTCTTT
NA,TRBJ1-5,TRBV18,NA,CASSSGGIQPQHF,TGTGCCAGCTCATCCGGGGGGATTCAGCCCCAGCATTTT
NA,TRBJ2-7,TRBV24-1,NA,CATSFGQGAYEQYF,TGTGCCACCAGTTTCGGTCAGGGAGCCTACGAGCAGTACTTC
TRBD1,TRBJ2-7,TRBV18,NA,CASSPPGQVFEQYF,TGTGCCAGCTCACCACCGGGACAGGTTTTTGAGCAGTACTTC
NA,TRBJ2-7,TRBV6-6,NA,CASEGQSYEQYF,TGTGCCAGTGAAGGACAGTCATACGAGCAGTACTTC
NA,TRBJ2-7,TRBV7-2,NA,CASSRSALEYEQYF,TGTGCCAGCAGCCGCTCCGCACTAGAGTACGAGCAGTACTTC
NA,TRBJ2-7,TRBV2,NA,CASSDSDRRYEQYF,TGTGCCAGCAGTGACTCCGACAGGCGGTACGAGCAGTACTTC
TRBD2,TRBJ2-7,TRBV5-1,NA,CASRPTSGSYEQYF,TGCGCCAGCAGACCGACTAGCGGGAGTTACGAGCAGTACTTC
NA,TRBJ2-3,TRBV9,NA,CASSVWTGRSTDTQYF,TGTGCCAGCAGCGTATGGACGGGACGGAGCACAGATACGCAGTATTTT
NA,TRBJ1-1,TRBV30,NA,CAWSPRRNTEAFF,TGTGCCTGGAGTCCCCGGCGGAACACTGAAGCTTTCTTT
NA,TRBJ1-5,TRBV28,NA,CASSSMDGDQPQHF,TGTGCCAGCAGTTCCATGGACGGTGATCAGCCCCAGCATTTT
TRBD1,TRBJ2-3,TRBV19,NA,CASSTRTGGEPYTQYF,TGTGCCAGTAGTACCCGGACAGGCGGAGAACCCTATACGCAGTATTTT
TRBD2,TRBJ2-1,TRBV7-2,NA,CASSLEGTSGGTYNEQFF,TGTGCCAGCAGCTTAGAGGGAACTAGCGGGGGGACCTACAATGAGCAGTTCTTC
NA,TRBJ1-1,TRBV5-6,NA,CASSLSQSGRQAFF,TGTGCCAGCAGCTTGTCCCAATCCGGCAGACAAGCTTTCTTT
NA,TRBJ2-7,TRBV7-6,NA,CASSSQGLSYYEQYF,TGTGCCAGCAGCTCCCAGGGACTCTCCTACTACGAGCAGTACTTC
TRBD1,TRBJ1-5,TRBV29-1,few,CSVEPGTGTGEAQHF,TGCAGCGTTGAGCCCGGGACAGGCACTGGTGAAGCCCAGCATTTT
TRBD1,TRBJ2-4,TRBV25-1,NA,CASSGGQGHGAAKNIQYF,TGTGCCAGCAGTGGGGGACAGGGGCACGGTGCGGCCAAAAACATTCAGTACTTC
TRBD1,TRBJ1-6,TRBV7-2,NA,CASSFPGGSNSPLHF,TGTGCCAGCAGCTTTCCAGGGGGGTCTAATTCACCCCTCCACTTT
NA,TRBJ2-7,TRBV11-3,NA,CASSSGDPGGEQYF,TGTGCCAGCAGCTCGGGGGACCCTGGGGGCGAGCAGTACTTC
NA,TRBJ2-1,TRBV29-1,NA,CSVDIGPSSYNEQFF,TGCAGCGTTGACATTGGACCTAGCTCCTACAATGAGCAGTTCTTC
NA,TRBJ1-1,TRBV10-2,NA,CASKPDQRRMNTEAFF,TGCGCCAGCAAGCCTGATCAACGGAGAATGAACACTGAAGCTTTCTTT
NA,TRBJ1-6,TRBV25-1,NA,CASSEISSYNSPLHF,TGTGCCAGCAGTGAAATTAGCTCCTATAATTCACCCCTCCACTTT
NA,TRBJ2-5,TRBV24-1,NA,CATSDHPSGDGETQYF,TGTGCCACCAGTGATCACCCCTCCGGAGACGGAGAGACCCAGTACTTC
NA,TRBJ2-5,TRBV7-6,NA,CASSLDWGPAETQYF,TGTGCCAGCAGCTTGGATTGGGGGCCGGCGGAGACCCAGTACTTC
TRBD2,TRBJ2-3,TRBV5-1,NA,CASSLGTSTRTDTQYF,TGCGCCAGCAGCTTGGGGACTAGCACCCGCACAGATACGCAGTATTTT
NA,TRBJ2-7,TRBV9,NA,CASSVDAGQDYEQYF,TGTGCCAGCAGCGTAGATGCAGGGCAGGACTACGAGCAGTACTTC
TRBD2,TRBJ2-7,TRBV7-8,NA,CASSPRGLAETLSYEQYF,TGTGCCAGCAGCCCCAGGGGACTAGCGGAGACCCTCTCCTACGAGCAGTACTTC
TRBD1,TRBJ2-2,TRBV4-3,NA,CASSQDRGQGARAGELFF,TGCGCCAGCAGCCAAGATCGGGGACAGGGGGCGAGGGCCGGGGAGCTGTTTTTT
TRBD1,TRBJ2-1,TRBV12-5,NA,CASGPDRASYNEQFF,TGTGCTAGTGGACCAGACAGGGCCTCCTACAATGAGCAGTTCTTC
NA,TRBJ1-2,TRBV4-1,NA,CASSHPQGPSRGYTF,TGCGCCAGCAGCCACCCACAGGGTCCTTCTAGGGGCTACACCTTC
TRBD1,TRBJ1-2,TRBV7-2,NA,CASSWTGGENGYTF,TGTGCCAGCAGCTGGACAGGGGGCGAGAATGGCTACACCTTC